This TCR beta chain is drawn from a study of OX40 agonist ivuxolimab in advanced cancers. Turning to the overall study: The costimulatory receptor OX40 (CD134) was targeted by ivuxolimab, a fully human IgG2 agonistic monoclonal antibody. Of the roughly 52 dose-escalation patients, hepatocellular carcinoma was present in around 19, melanoma in approximately 15, renal cell carcinoma in 9 and head and neck cancer in 9. The paper describes the monotherapy dose-escalation part (N ≈ 49 patients) of the phase I trial of ivuxolimab. In the dose-escalation cohort, 82.7% of patients were male, and the mean age was approximately 60 years, with a range of about 23 to 80. Intravenous ivuxolimab was administered to patients every 2 weeks at six dose levels: 0.01, 0.1, 0.3, 1.5, 3 and 10 mg/kg. Patients were allowed to have had prior anti-PD-1, anti-PD-L1 or anti-CTLA-4 therapy, and approximately 37% of the dose-escalation patients had been treated with checkpoint inhibitors. The purpose of peripheral TCRbeta sequencing was to test whether ivuxolimab changed TCR sequence diversity and led to clonal T-cell expansion. Partial responses were achieved by three dose-escalation patients, of whom one had hepatocellular carcinoma and two had cutaneous melanoma. Results and caveats for the whole study, not just this receptor: In the 0.1-3.0 mg/kg groups, partial responders had among the lowest normalized peripheral clonal expansion, particularly in CD8+ T cells. After ivuxolimab, more expanded clones were found on average in CD8+ T cells than in CD4+ T cells. The antigen specificity of the peripheral T cells that underwent clonal expansion was not determined. At doses of 0.1 to 3.0 mg/kg, clonal expansion of both CD4+ and CD8+ blood T cells was observed from baseline to week 6. Low levels of normalized T-cell clonal expansion were also shown by some nonresponding patients.

Worth noting for this clone: The antigen this receptor binds is unknown. It has no much larger one-base neighbor in the sample; base qualities were not kept.

Genomic DNA was extracted from sorted cells for sequencing of the TCRbeta CDR3 region. The immunoSEQ Assay was used to sequence the TCRbeta CDR3 regions. Drawn from immuneACCESS, this table holds only the in-frame rearrangements with V and J called that TCRdb kept. Clones are partly lost; checked studies trace under half to an unresolved V gene and leave the rest unexplained. The sample table contains roughly 72,000 clones; only one count was recorded for 89% of them. The ten largest make up about an eighth of the sample. Ends trimmed: V by 5 bases, J by 0 bases; bases unmatched to a gene: 5. The CDR3 covers 16 residues, taking in both the cysteine and the phenylalanine. The kept DNA is CDR3 alone, 48 bases in frame from the first base. The CDR1 and CDR2 encoded by the germline V gene (reference sequence) are LNHDA and SQIVND. Patients with autoimmune disease history or receiving systemic immunosuppression were excluded from the trial. Peripheral blood for TCR sequencing was collected from all dose cohorts at baseline, on cycle 4 day 1, and on cycle 7 day 1. Samples were obtained from an open-label, multicenter, first-in-human phase I dose-escalation trial of ivuxolimab. Adults with locally advanced or metastatic head and neck squamous cell, hepatocellular, melanoma or renal cell carcinoma were enrolled in the trial. Before TCR sequencing, CD4+ T cells and CD8+ T cells from peripheral blood were sorted into separate populations.

This TCR came from an adult with an advanced solid tumor such as melanoma, head and neck, liver or kidney cancer. Sequencing was performed on CD4+ or CD8+ T cells sorted from blood, taken in a trial of the OX40 agonist ivuxolimab. This sequence uses TRBV19 and TRBJ1-1, and 11 junctional nucleotides match TRBD1. The CDR3 has the sequence CASSPRTGGLNTEAFF. The nucleotide sequence is TGTGCCAGTAGTCCAAGGACAGGGGGCCTGAACACTGAAGCTTTCTTT. Reference TRBV19 and TRBJ1-1 genes cover what lies past the CDR3, so the full variable domain is DGGITQSPKYLFRKEGQNVTLSCEQNLNHDAMYWYRQDPGQGLRLIYYSQIVNDFQKGDIAEGYSVSREKKESFPLTVTSAQKNPTAFYLCASSPRTGGLNTEAFFGQGTRLTVV.